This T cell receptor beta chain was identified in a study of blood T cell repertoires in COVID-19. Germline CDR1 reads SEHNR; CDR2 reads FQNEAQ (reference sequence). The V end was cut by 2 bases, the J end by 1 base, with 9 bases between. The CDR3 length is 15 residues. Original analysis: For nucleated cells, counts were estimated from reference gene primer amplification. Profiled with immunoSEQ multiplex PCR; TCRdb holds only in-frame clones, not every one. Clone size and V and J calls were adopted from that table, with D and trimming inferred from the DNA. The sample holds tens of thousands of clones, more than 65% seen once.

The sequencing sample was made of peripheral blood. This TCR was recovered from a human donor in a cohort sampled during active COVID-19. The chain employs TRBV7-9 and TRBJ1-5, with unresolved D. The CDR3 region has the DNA TGTGCCAGCAGCTTATCGGGTGCGAGCAATCAGCCCCAGCATTTT. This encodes CASSLSGASNQPQHF. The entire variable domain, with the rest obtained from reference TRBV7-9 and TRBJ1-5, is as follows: DTGVSQNPRHKITKRGQNVTFRCDPISEHNRLYWYRQTLGQGPEFLTYFQNEAQLEKSRLLSDRFSAERPKGSFSTLEIQRTEQGDSAMYLCASSLSGASNQPQHFGDGTRLSIL.